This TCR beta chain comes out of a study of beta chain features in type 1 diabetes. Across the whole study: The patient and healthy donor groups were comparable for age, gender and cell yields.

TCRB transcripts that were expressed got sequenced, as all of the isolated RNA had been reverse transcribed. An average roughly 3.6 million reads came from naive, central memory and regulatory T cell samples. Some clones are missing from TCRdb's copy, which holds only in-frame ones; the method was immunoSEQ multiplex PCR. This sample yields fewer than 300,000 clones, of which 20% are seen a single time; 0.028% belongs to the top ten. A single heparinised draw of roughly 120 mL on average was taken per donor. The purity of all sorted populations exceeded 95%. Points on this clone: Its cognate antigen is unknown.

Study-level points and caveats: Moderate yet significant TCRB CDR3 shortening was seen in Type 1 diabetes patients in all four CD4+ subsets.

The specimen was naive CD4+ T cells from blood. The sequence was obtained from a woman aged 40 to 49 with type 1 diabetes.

CDR3 in amino acids: CASSLAGAANTEAFF. The DNA of the CDR3 is TGTGCCAGCAGCTTGGCAGGGGCCGCGAACACTGAAGCTTTCTTT. The chain couples TRBV5-5 to TRBJ1-1; D possibly corresponds to TRBD1 (6 bases). In germline, CDR1 is SGHKS, CDR2 YYEKEE (reference sequence). With 0 bases removed from V and 1 base from J, the gap between germline ends came to 10 bases. CDR3 length: 15 amino acids.